This is a list of T cell receptor beta chains from one sample in a study of T cell responses to AZD1222 COVID-19 vaccine. Profiled with immunoSEQ multiplex PCR; TCRdb holds only in-frame clones, not every one. This sample has 120,000 to 150,000 clones, with around 89% found just once. Sequencing was performed on peripheral blood, taken on day 0 of AZD1222 vaccination. Receptors were obtained from an adult in good health. CDR3s include the opening cysteine and the closing phenylalanine or tryptophan. The D gene is left open where the match is weak. For some rows the clone size is stated as once, few or many, or as a class when expanded; others skip it.

>13|few|TRBD1|TRBJ1-2|TRBV5-1
CASSLRGPGGYTF
TGCGCCAGCAGCCTTAGGGGGCCCGGTGGCTACACCTTC
>13|few|-|TRBJ1-4|TRBV2
CASQGQGREKLFF
TGTGCCAGTCAAGGACAAGGGAGAGAAAAACTGTTTTTT
>12|-|TRBD1|TRBJ1-1|TRBV30
CARRTGITEAFF
TGTGCCCGACGGACAGGGATCACTGAAGCTTTCTTT
>16|-|TRBD2|TRBJ2-7|TRBV4-2
CASSQDITSGNHEQYF
TGTGCCAGCAGCCAAGATATCACTAGCGGGAACCACGAGCAGTACTTC
>15|-|-|TRBJ2-1|TRBV9
CASSVVAGPYNEQFF
TGTGCCAGCAGCGTAGTTGCGGGGCCCTACAATGAGCAGTTCTTC
>13|-|-|TRBJ1-1|TRBV5-1
CASFEQSNTEAFF
TGCGCCAGCTTCGAACAGTCGAACACTGAAGCTTTCTTT
>15|once|-|TRBJ2-2|TRBV3-1/TRBV3-2
CASSQGVLGTGELFF
TGTGCCAGCAGCCAAGGGGTCCTAGGGACCGGGGAGCTGTTTTTT
>16|-|-|TRBJ2-1|TRBV28
CASIPGGASHVNEQFF
TGTGCCAGCATCCCCGGAGGGGCTAGTCATGTCAATGAGCAGTTCTTC
>17|-|TRBD2|TRBJ2-1|TRBV7-6
CASTLFVKRELGNEQFF
TGTGCCAGCACCTTGTTCGTCAAGCGGGAGTTGGGGAATGAGCAGTTCTTC
>19|-|-|TRBJ2-7|TRBV5-1
CASSLANGSRPSGDYEQYF
TGCGCCAGCAGCTTGGCGAATGGTTCGAGGCCATCCGGCGACTACGAGCAGTACTTC
>14|once|TRBD1|TRBJ1-5|TRBV4-2
CASSFDRGDQPQHF
TGTGCCAGCAGCTTTGACAGGGGAGATCAGCCCCAGCATTTT
>15|-|-|TRBJ1-6|TRBV6-5
CASSYEGGLNSPLHF
TGTGCCAGCAGTTATGAGGGGGGACTTAATTCACCCCTCCACTTT
>17|once|TRBD2|TRBJ2-5|TRBV11-3
CASSFDELAGGGETQYF
TGTGCCAGCAGCTTCGACGAACTAGCGGGAGGTGGAGAGACCCAGTACTTC
>16|-|-|TRBJ1-5|TRBV4-3
CASSQEIYSGSQPQHF
TGCGCCAGCAGCCAAGAAATCTACTCAGGGTCTCAACCCCAGCATTTT
>14|-|-|TRBJ1-2|TRBV7-9
CASSSRWTNYGYTF
TGTGCCAGCAGTAGCAGGTGGACTAACTATGGCTACACCTTC
>12|-|-|TRBJ2-7|TRBV19
CASSIAGGAQYF
TGTGCCAGTAGTATAGCTGGGGGAGCGCAGTACTTC
>15|-|TRBD2|TRBJ2-2|TRBV2
CASSVEAGDTGELFF
TGTGCCAGCAGTGTGGAAGCGGGAGACACCGGGGAGCTGTTTTTT
>18|-|TRBD2|TRBJ2-3|TRBV7-9
CASSHYGKLAGGRDTQYF
TGTGCCAGCAGCCATTATGGGAAACTAGCGGGAGGGCGAGATACGCAGTATTTT
>11|once|-|TRBJ2-5|TRBV28
CASRWTETQYF
TGTGCCAGCAGGTGGACGGAGACCCAGTACTTC
>14|-|TRBD1|TRBJ2-7|TRBV5-4
CASRPGQGDHEQYF
TGTGCCAGCAGACCGGGACAGGGGGACCACGAGCAGTACTTC
>15|-|-|TRBJ2-7|TRBV3-1/TRBV3-2
CASRQRWDGGWEQYF
TGTGCCAGCAGGCAAAGATGGGACGGTGGATGGGAGCAGTACTTC
>13|-|-|TRBJ2-7|TRBV7-2
CASSLSGSYEQYF
TGTGCCAGCAGCCTTAGCGGCTCCTACGAGCAGTACTTC
>14|-|-|TRBJ1-2|TRBV6-5
CASTIGGGSYGYTF
TGTGCCAGTACCATTGGGGGGGGTAGCTATGGCTACACCTTC
>14|-|TRBD1|TRBJ2-7|TRBV6-5
CASSYDRGSYEQYF
TGTGCCAGCAGTTACGACAGGGGGTCCTACGAGCAGTACTTC
>17|-|-|TRBJ1-2|TRBV4-3
CASSQEGRAGTPYGYTF
TGCGCCAGCAGCCAAGAAGGCAGGGCAGGGACACCCTATGGCTACACCTTC
>16|few|TRBD1|TRBJ1-1|TRBV27
CASSGTGQGRRAEAFF
TGTGCCAGCAGTGGGACGGGACAGGGGAGAAGAGCTGAAGCTTTCTTT
>13|few|-|TRBJ1-2|TRBV11-2
CASSLGGHYGYTF
TGTGCCAGCAGCTTAGGCGGGCACTATGGCTACACCTTC
>18|-|TRBD1|TRBJ1-3|TRBV27
CASSPSPGTDNSGNTIYF
TGTGCCAGCAGTCCATCCCCCGGGACAGATAACTCTGGAAACACCATATATTTT
>13|-|TRBD1|TRBJ1-2|TRBV24-1
CATSDRDRLGYTF
TGTGCCACCAGTGATCGGGACAGGCTTGGCTACACCTTC
>15|-|-|TRBJ1-2|TRBV4-2
CASSQDSGGGYGYTF
TGTGCCAGCAGCCAAGATTCCGGCGGGGGCTATGGCTACACCTTC
>16|-|TRBD2|TRBJ2-2|TRBV28
CASSSPPSGKTGELFF
TGTGCCAGCAGTTCCCCTCCTAGCGGGAAGACCGGGGAGCTGTTTTTT
>16|-|TRBD2|TRBJ2-1|TRBV9
CASSARGGVSYNEQFF
TGTGCCAGCAGCGCGCGCGGGGGAGTCTCCTACAATGAGCAGTTCTTC
>12|-|-|TRBJ2-5|TRBV19
CASRSVTQTQYF
TGTGCCAGTAGATCGGTTACTCAGACCCAGTACTTC
>13|-|-|TRBJ2-3|TRBV18
CASAFGFTDTQYF
TGTGCCAGCGCCTTCGGTTTCACAGATACGCAGTATTTT
>13|-|-|TRBJ1-3|TRBV28
CATGVTQGNTIYF
TGTGCCACCGGAGTGACCCAAGGAAACACCATATATTTT
>14|-|-|TRBJ1-1|TRBV28
CASSLYRVNTEAFF
TGTGCCAGCAGTTTATACAGGGTAAACACTGAAGCTTTCTTT
>14|-|-|TRBJ2-5|TRBV12-5
CASGQGQGSGTQYF
TGTGCTAGTGGTCAGGGCCAGGGCTCGGGCACCCAGTACTTC